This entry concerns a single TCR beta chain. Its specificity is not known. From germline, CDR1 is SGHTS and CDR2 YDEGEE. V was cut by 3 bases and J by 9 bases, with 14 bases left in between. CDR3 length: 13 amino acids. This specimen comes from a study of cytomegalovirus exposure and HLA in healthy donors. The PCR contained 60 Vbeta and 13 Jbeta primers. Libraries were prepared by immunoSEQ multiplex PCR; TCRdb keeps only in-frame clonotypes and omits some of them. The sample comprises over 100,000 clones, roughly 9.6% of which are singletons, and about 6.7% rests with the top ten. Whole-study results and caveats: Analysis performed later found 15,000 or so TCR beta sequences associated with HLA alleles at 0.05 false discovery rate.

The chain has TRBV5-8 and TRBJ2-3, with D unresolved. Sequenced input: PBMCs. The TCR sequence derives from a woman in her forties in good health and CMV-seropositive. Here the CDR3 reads CASSSTPGATQYF. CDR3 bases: TGTGCCAGCAGCTCCACCCCGGGTGCGACGCAGTATTTT.